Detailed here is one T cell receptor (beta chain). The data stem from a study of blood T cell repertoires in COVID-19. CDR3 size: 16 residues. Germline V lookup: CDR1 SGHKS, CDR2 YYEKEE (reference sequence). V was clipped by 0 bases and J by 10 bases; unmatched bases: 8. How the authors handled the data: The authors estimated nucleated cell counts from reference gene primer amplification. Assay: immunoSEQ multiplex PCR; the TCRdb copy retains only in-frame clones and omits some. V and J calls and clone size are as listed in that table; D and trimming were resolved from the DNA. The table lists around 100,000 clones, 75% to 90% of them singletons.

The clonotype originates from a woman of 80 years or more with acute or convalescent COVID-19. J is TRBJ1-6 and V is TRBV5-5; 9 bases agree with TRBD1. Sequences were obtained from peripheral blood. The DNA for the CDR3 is TGTGCCAGCAGCTTGGAAATGGACAGGGGAGGGTCACCCCTCCACTTT. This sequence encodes CASSLEMDRGGSPLHF.